The 13 T cell receptor beta chains below were found in one sample sequenced in a study of cytomegalovirus exposure and HLA in healthy donors. PCR primers comprised 60 Vbeta and 13 Jbeta primers. The assay was immunoSEQ multiplex PCR, and TCRdb's table has in-frame clones only and misses some. The sample includes some 110,000 clones. Sequenced: PBMCs. The receptor source for this set is a young man in good health and CMV-seronegative.

The chain joins TRBV7-9 to TRBJ1-2; no definite D call. Germline CDR1 and CDR2: SEHNR and FQNEAQ (reference sequence). Trimming took 1 base from V and 4 from J, leaving 7 bases between them. CDR3 length: 13 residues. DNA for the CDR3: TGTGCCAGCAGCTTAGACTCCCCCTATGGCTACACCTTC. It encodes CASSLDSPYGYTF. The variable domain in full, completed from reference TRBV7-9 and TRBJ1-2, reads DTGVSQNPRHKITKRGQNVTFRCDPISEHNRLYWYRQTLGQGPEFLTYFQNEAQLEKSRLLSDRFSAERPKGSFSTLEIQRTEQGDSAMYLCASSLDSPYGYTFGSGTRLTVV.

The V and J genes are TRBV5-6 and TRBJ1-5; 10 bases agree with TRBD1. V dropped 2 bases and J dropped 7; count of bases not matched to a gene: 15. Per the germline V gene, CDR1 is SGHDT and CDR2 is YYEEEE. The CDR3 consists of 18 residues. The CDR3: CASSLKAGTGVREQPQHF. Here the CDR3 DNA reads TGTGCCAGCAGCTTAAAGGCCGGGACAGGGGTTCGGGAGCAGCCCCAGCATTTT.

The chain links TRBV6-1 to TRBJ2-7, with D maybe TRBD2 (6 bases). CDR3 length equals 13 residues. The germline V gene has CDR1 MNHNS and CDR2 SASEGT. With 6 bases removed from V and 1 base from J, the gap between germline ends came to 10 bases. CDR3 region: CASSGSKSYEQYF. DNA for the CDR3: TGTGCCAGCAGCGGGAGTAAGTCCTACGAGCAGTACTTC.

V usage is TRBV19 and J usage is TRBJ2-7; the match to TRBD2 covers 14 bases. The CDR3 has 15 amino acids. The V gene's germline CDR1 is LNHDA and CDR2 SQIVND (reference sequence). V shed 5 bases, J shed 5 bases, and the junction held 5 bases outside the gene matches. The CDR3 nucleotides are TGTGCCAGTAGTTCGACTAGCGGGAGGGCCGACGAGCAGTACTTC. Translated: CASSSTSGRADEQYF.

The CDR3 bases are TGTGCCATGTCCGCCCGAGGATCTGGAAACACCATATATTTT. It encodes CAMSARGSGNTIYF. The rearrangement uses TRBV10-3 and TRBJ1-3; D is undetermined. This CDR3 has 14 amino acids. V shed 9 bases and J shed 1 base, with 13 bases lying between them. Germline V gene data show CDR1 as ENHRY and CDR2 as SYGVKD.

The J gene is TRBJ1-2, the V gene TRBV5-1; TRBD1 matches at 12 bases. The CDR3 has 14 amino acids. Unmatched junction bases numbered 5, after V lost 4 bases and J lost 7 bases. CDR1 and CDR2 (germline): SGHRS, YFSETQ. The CDR3 DNA follows: TGCGCCAGCAGCGACGGGACAGGGGGCTTTGGCTACACCTTC. Translation: CASSDGTGGFGYTF.

The chain couples TRBV9 to TRBJ1-1; 7 nucleotides align to TRBD1. V lost 6 bases and J lost 11; bases outside the gene matches: 13. CDR3 length: 13 amino acids. The germline V gene has CDR1 SGDLS and CDR2 YYNGEE. CDR3 region: CASTPGTADRAFF. In DNA, the CDR3 is TGTGCCAGCACCCCCGGGACAGCGGATCGGGCTTTCTTT.

This chain connects TRBV5-1 to TRBJ1-2, with 9 positions matching TRBD1. V was pared by 3 bases and J by 12 bases, with 15 bases of the junction left unmatched. In germline, CDR1 is SGHRS, CDR2 YFSETQ. The CDR3 runs 15 residues. CDR3 region: CASSWAHRDRDRDTF. Here the CDR3 DNA reads TGCGCCAGCAGCTGGGCCCACCGGGACAGGGATCGGGACACCTTC.

V and J are TRBV2 and TRBJ1-5; no firm D call. V shed 4 bases and J shed 0 bases, with 7 bases lying between them. The CDR3 spans 14 residues. Germline assignment: CDR1 SNHLY and CDR2 FYNNEI. The CDR3: CASSVEISNQPQHF. The CDR3, as DNA: TGTGCCAGCAGTGTGGAGATTAGCAATCAGCCCCAGCATTTT.

This sequence joins TRBV27 and TRBJ2-5; 11 bases align to TRBD1. The CDR3 has 17 amino acids. V lost 3 bases, J lost 4 bases, and 10 bases stayed unmatched. Germline V lookup: CDR1 MNHEY, CDR2 SMNVEV (reference sequence). In DNA form, the CDR3 reads TGTGCCAGCAGTTTCCCTCCGGGACAGGGGGGACTAGAGACCCAGTACTTC. Translating it yields CASSFPPGQGGLETQYF.

The chain's CDR3 is CASFTGTGEQFF. The CDR3 nucleotides are TGTGCCAGCTTTACAGGGACGGGTGAGCAGTTCTTC. The V and J genes are TRBV18 and TRBJ2-1; D possibly corresponds to TRBD1 (6 bases). The CDR3 has 12 residues. V dropped 7 bases and J dropped 9 bases, with 13 bases sitting between them. Germline V gene sequence: CDR1 KGHSH, CDR2 LQKENI.

The V call is TRBV4-2, the J call TRBJ2-2; maybe TRBD2 (5 bases). The CDR3 is 16 residues long. Germline assignment: CDR1 LGHNA and CDR2 YNFKEQ. V lost 0 bases, J lost 6 bases, and 14 bases lay in between. As DNA, the CDR3 is TGTGCCAGCAGCCAAGAGCTTCTAAAGGAGGCCGGGGAGCTGTTTTTT. Protein product: CASSQELLKEAGELFF.

The chain carries TRBV18 and TRBJ1-1; no clear D. Germline V gene sequence: CDR1 KGHSH, CDR2 LQKENI. This CDR3 comprises 15 residues. V shed 3 bases and J shed 1 base, with 12 bases lying between them. In DNA form, the CDR3 reads TGTGCCAGCTCACCTCCTTACAACCAGAACACTGAAGCTTTCTTT. It encodes CASSPPYNQNTEAFF.